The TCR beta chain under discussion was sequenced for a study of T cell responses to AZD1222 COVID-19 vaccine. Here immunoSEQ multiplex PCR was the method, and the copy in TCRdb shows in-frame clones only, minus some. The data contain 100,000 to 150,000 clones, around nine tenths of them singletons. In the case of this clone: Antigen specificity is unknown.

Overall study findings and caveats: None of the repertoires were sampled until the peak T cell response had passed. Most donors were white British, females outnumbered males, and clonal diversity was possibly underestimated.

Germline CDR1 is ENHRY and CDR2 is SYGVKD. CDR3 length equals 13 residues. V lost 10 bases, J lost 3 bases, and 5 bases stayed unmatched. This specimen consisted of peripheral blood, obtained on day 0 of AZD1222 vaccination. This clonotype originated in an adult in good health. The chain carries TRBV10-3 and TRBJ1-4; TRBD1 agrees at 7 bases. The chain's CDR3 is CATRQGPNEKLFF. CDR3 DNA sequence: TGTGCCACCAGACAGGGACCTAATGAAAAACTGTTTTTT.